This record looks at one TCR beta chain sequence and its context. As yet, its antigen is unknown. This sample was taken from a study of shared clonotypes between healthy human individuals. Study-wide background: Per-donor plates numbered three CD4 naive, three CD4 memory, two CD8 naive and one CD8 memory.

Clones were sequenced by immunoSEQ multiplex PCR, and TCRdb holds only the in-frame ones, with some missing. The repertoire consists of hundreds of thousands of clones, with around 96% occurring once and the leading ten covering roughly 0.1%. V was cut by 2 bases and J by 0 bases, with 10 bases left in between. This CDR3 is 15 amino acids long. CDR1 and CDR2 (germline): SGDLS, YYNGEE. CD45RO-negative cells were positively selected for CCR7, leaving out terminally differentiated effector memory CD45RA+ cells. The study, taken as a whole, reports: All-four-donor shared clonotypes had higher generation probabilities than non-shared clonotypes did.

The V gene is TRBV9, the J gene TRBJ2-3; unclear D gene. Material: naive CD8+ T cells sorted from blood. The receptor comes from a woman in her twenties or thirties in good health. The CDR3 DNA sequence: TGTGCCAGCAGCGTCGGATACTCTAGCACAGATACGCAGTATTTT. Its protein is CASSVGYSSTDTQYF. Together with reference TRBV9 and TRBJ2-3, the CDR3 gives the full variable domain: DSGVTQTPKHLITATGQRVTLRCSPRSGDLSVYWYQQSLDQGLQFLIQYYNGEERAKGNILERFSAQQFPDLHSELNLSSLELGDSALYFCASSVGYSSTDTQYFGPGTRLTVL.